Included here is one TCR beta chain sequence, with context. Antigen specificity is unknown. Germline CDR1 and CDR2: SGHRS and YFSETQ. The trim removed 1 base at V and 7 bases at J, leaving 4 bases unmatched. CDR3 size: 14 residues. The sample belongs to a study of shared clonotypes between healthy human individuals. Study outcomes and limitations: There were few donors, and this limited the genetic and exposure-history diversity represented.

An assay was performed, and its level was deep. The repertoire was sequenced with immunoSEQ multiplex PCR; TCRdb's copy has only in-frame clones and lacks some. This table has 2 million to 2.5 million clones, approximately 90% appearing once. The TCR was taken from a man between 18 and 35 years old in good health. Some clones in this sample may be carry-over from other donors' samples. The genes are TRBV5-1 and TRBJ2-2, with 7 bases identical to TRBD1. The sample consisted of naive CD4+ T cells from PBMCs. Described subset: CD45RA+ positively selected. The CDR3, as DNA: TGCGCCAGCAGCTTGTTGAGGGACAGCGGGGAGCTGTTTTTT. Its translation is CASSLLRDSGELFF.